The 8 T cell receptor beta chains below all came from one sample that was sequenced in a study of shared clonotypes between healthy human individuals (dated by TCRdb to the early 2020s). CD8 naive samples were CD45RO-negative cells positively selected for CCR7, giving a CD45RA+CCR7+ population that excluded TemRA cells. Receptor libraries were prepared by the immunoSEQ multiplex PCR assay. What TCRdb holds here is the immuneACCESS table cut down to in-frame rearrangements. Part of the clones is not present; checked against another copy, under half of the missing clones reflect an unresolved V gene, and the others are unexplained. The sample table holds fewer than 1 million clones, of which 90% to 97% were seen once. The leading ten clones occupy less than 0.3% of the sample. The sequenced sample consisted of naive CD8+ T cells sorted from blood. The cell subset or site label of this sample denotes: CD45RA+CCR7+. These TCRs come from a man aged 25-45 years in good health.

The J gene is TRBJ2-1, the V gene TRBV10-1; 10 bases agree with TRBD2. Germline CDR1 WNHNN, CDR2 SYGVQD (reference sequence). V lost 2 bases and J lost 9; bases outside the gene matches: 13. The CDR3 runs to 17 residues. The chain's CDR3 is CASSEGSSGRAWGEQFF. The CDR3 coding sequence is TGCGCCAGCAGTGAGGGATCCAGCGGGAGGGCCTGGGGTGAGCAGTTCTTC.

The V call is TRBV5-1, the J call TRBJ2-3; D is unresolved. The germline V and J ends were trimmed by 0 bases and 2 bases, with 10 bases remaining between them. This CDR3 has 15 amino acids. Per the germline V gene, CDR1 is SGHRS and CDR2 is YFSETQ. The CDR3 region is CASSLVRSSTDTQYF. CDR3 DNA: TGCGCCAGCAGCTTGGTCCGGTCCTCCACAGATACGCAGTATTTT.

The rearrangement joins TRBV29-1 to TRBJ2-7; 7 bases align to TRBD1. V shed 2 bases, J shed 2 bases, and the junction held 12 bases outside the gene matches. Per the germline V gene, CDR1 is SQVTM and CDR2 is ANQGSEA. The CDR3 consists of 16 residues. The CDR3 spells CSVEYRDRVSPYEQYF. Written as DNA, the CDR3 is TGCAGCGTTGAATATCGAGACAGGGTATCTCCCTACGAGCAGTACTTC.

The rearrangement links TRBV10-2 to TRBJ1-2; D is undetermined. The V and J ends lost 6 bases and 8 bases respectively, with 13 bases between them. This CDR3 is built from 12 residues. Germline assignment: CDR1 WSHSY and CDR2 SAAADI. The CDR3 bases are TGCGCCAGCAGGGGGAACCTTGTCGGCTACACCTTC. Its translation: CASRGNLVGYTF.

The chain has TRBV5-5 and TRBJ2-3; 12 bases line up with TRBD2. Germline V CDR1 and CDR2: SGHKS, YYEKEE (reference sequence). The length of the CDR3 is 16 residues. Losses at the gene ends were 6 bases for V and 1 base for J; bases not matched to a gene: 6. Written as DNA, the CDR3 is TGTGCCAGCAAAACAGGGACTAGCGGGCGCACAGATACGCAGTATTTT. This translates into CASKTGTSGRTDTQYF.

Of note for this clone: The identical CDR3 is also encoded by other nucleotide sequences in the sample. The rearrangement joins TRBV11-2 to TRBJ2-7; D call uncertain. V lost 1 base to trimming and J lost 4 bases, with 8 bases between them. The germline gives CDR1 SGHAT, CDR2 FQNNGV. This CDR3 region has 13 residues. The CDR3 coding sequence is TGTGCCAGCAGCTTAGGGGAATCATACGAGCAGTACTTC. Protein sequence: CASSLGESYEQYF.

J is TRBJ2-2 and V is TRBV4-1, with D maybe TRBD2 (6 bases). V was trimmed by 4 bases and J by 2 bases, leaving 17 bases between them. The germline gives CDR1 MGHRA, CDR2 YSYEKL. The CDR3 runs to 17 residues. The CDR3 spells CASSLRDSLANTGELFF. CDR3 coding DNA: TGCGCCAGCAGCCTCCGGGACTCATTGGCTAACACCGGGGAGCTGTTTTTT.

This chain uses TRBV2 with TRBJ1-4; D may be TRBD1 (5 bases). Germline V gives CDR1 SNHLY, CDR2 FYNNEI. Trimming removed 4 bases at V and 3 bases at J, with 12 bases between. CDR3 length equals 15 residues. Written as DNA, the CDR3 is TGTGCCAGCAGTGGGTATGGGACGGCTAATGAAAAACTGTTTTTT. Its protein is CASSGYGTANEKLFF.